The 18 T cell receptor beta chains below were found in one sample sequenced in a study of CD8 T cells in ankylosing spondylitis. Findings and limits, study-wide: The study identified a TCR beta motif of under ten highly homologous variants that appeared characteristic of ankylosing spondylitis blood.

The antigens of these receptors remain unknown. One entry per CDR3 protein, called by TCRdb with MiXCR from the 5' RACE reads. The profile shows around 540,000 distinct CDR3 sequences, about 12% of them singletons. Sequenced input: blood, either unsorted or a sorted T cell fraction (not recorded which). These receptors all come from a male donor with ankylosing spondylitis.

In its sample, this clonotype was seen many times. The chain links TRBV12-3 or TRBV12-4 to TRBJ2-7, with TRBD2 as a possible D gene (5 bases). V dropped 6 bases and J dropped 9 bases, with 15 bases sitting between them. This CDR3 region has 12 residues. The CDR3 spells CASRDSGLGQYF. The CDR3 DNA sequence: TGTGCCAGCAGGGACTCCGGTCTGGGGCAGTACTTC.

A few counts support this clonotype. This chain connects TRBV12-3 or TRBV12-4 to TRBJ1-5, with D possibly being TRBD1 (5 bases). V lost 6 bases and J 7 bases, leaving 13 bases between the germline ends. The CDR3 totals 13 residues. The CDR3 loop is CASSPGGEQPQHF. The CDR3 region has the DNA TGTGCCAGCAGCCCTGGGGGGGAGCAGCCCCAGCATTTT.

This clonotype came up a few times. This chain joins TRBV24-1 and TRBJ1-4, with D perhaps TRBD1 (5 bases). V was pared by 9 bases and J by 0 bases, with 16 bases between. This CDR3 has 16 amino acids. Germline lookup yields CDR1 KGHDR and CDR2 SFDVKD. The DNA of the CDR3 is TGTGCCACCGCGGGCAGTGAGGGGACAACTAATGAAAAACTGTTTTTT. This codes for CATAGSEGTTNEKLFF.

This clonotype appeared a few times. The V call is TRBV7-2, the J call TRBJ2-7; tentatively, D is TRBD1 or TRBD2 (5 bases each). There are 13 residues in the CDR3. Germline V gene sequence: CDR1 SGHTA, CDR2 FQGNSA. V gave up 7 bases and J gave up 3 bases, with 13 bases separating them. The CDR3, as DNA: TGTGCCAGCACCCAGGGACCGTACTACGAGCAGTACTTC. Translating it yields CASTQGPYYEQYF.

The V gene is TRBV27, the J gene TRBJ1-2; D gene unclear. CDR1 MNHEY and CDR2 SMNVEV come from the germline V gene (reference sequence). The germline V and J ends were trimmed by 6 bases and 1 base, with 12 bases remaining between them. The CDR3 covers 14 residues. CDR3 protein: CASRLLGRNYGYTF. The CDR3 DNA reads TGTGCCAGCAGACTCCTTGGGCGTAACTATGGCTACACCTTC.

This clonotype was picked up many times. The CDR3 spells CSGKGGPRVSTEAFF. The CDR3 DNA is TGCAGCGGAAAGGGGGGCCCCAGGGTTAGCACTGAAGCTTTCTTT. J is TRBJ1-1 and V is TRBV29-1, with D maybe TRBD1 (6 bases). The CDR3 covers 15 residues. Germline V lookup: CDR1 SQVTM, CDR2 ANQGSEA. Deletions cut 7 bases from V and 4 bases from J, with 22 bases between.

This clonotype was observed many times. The chain uses TRBV25-1 and TRBJ2-5; D not certain. The CDR3 covers 11 residues. CDR1 and CDR2 (germline): MGHDK, SYGVNS. V was pared by 10 bases and J by 2 bases, with 8 bases between. The CDR3 protein is CATSRQETQYF. CDR3 in DNA: TGTGCCACCTCGCGGCAAGAGACCCAGTACTTC.

The table lists this clonotype with a few counts. V and J are TRBV18 and TRBJ2-5, with a possible D match to TRBD1 (6 bases). From germline, CDR1 is KGHSH and CDR2 LQKENI. Trimming pared 3 bases from V and 13 bases from J, leaving 15 bases between. The CDR3 runs to 12 residues. The CDR3 DNA follows: TGTGCCAGCTCACCGGCAGGGGCGATCCCGTACTTC. Translation: CASSPAGAIPYF.

This clonotype was counted a few times. This rearrangement joins TRBV27 to TRBJ1-1; D gene uncertain. The germline CDR1 and CDR2 sequences are MNHEY and SMNVEV (reference sequence). The CDR3 is 13 amino acids. Deletions cut 2 bases from V and 7 bases from J, with 11 bases between. CDR3 nucleotide sequence: TGTGCCAGCAGTTTAGGCAGCCGGAGTGAAGCTTTCTTT. As protein: CASSLGSRSEAFF.

The chain has TRBV20-1 and TRBJ2-1, with TRBD2 identical over 13 bases. The trim removed 7 bases at V and 5 bases at J, leaving 5 bases unmatched. Germline assignment: CDR1 DFQATT and CDR2 SNEGSKA (reference sequence). CDR3 length equals 14 residues. The CDR3 DNA sequence: TGCAGTGGGACTAGCGGGAGCAGAAACAATGAGCAGTTCTTC. Translated: CSGTSGSRNNEQFF.

The CDR3 DNA sequence: TGTGCCACCAGTCCCCGGGCTAGCGGGGCCACCGTCTACAATGAGCAGTTCTTC. This codes for CATSPRASGATVYNEQFF. The chain carries TRBV24-1 and TRBJ2-1; 9 nucleotides line up with TRBD2. Germline V lookup: CDR1 KGHDR, CDR2 SFDVKD. The CDR3 length is 18 residues. V dropped 6 bases and J dropped 3; count of bases not matched to a gene: 14.

This chain links TRBV5-1 with TRBJ2-7; the D gene is possibly TRBD2 (5 bases). Trimming stripped 1 base from V and 3 bases from J, with 11 bases between. Per the germline V gene, CDR1 is SGHRS and CDR2 is YFSETQ. CDR3 length equals 14 residues. CDR3 residues: CASSLSPGNYEQYF. Written as DNA, the CDR3 is TGCGCCAGCAGCTTGTCCCCCGGGAACTACGAGCAGTACTTC.

The V call is TRBV12-3 or TRBV12-4, the J call TRBJ2-3; 11 positions match TRBD2. The CDR3 covers 15 residues. Trimming cost V 5 bases and J 7 bases; bases outside gene matches: 8. DNA for the CDR3: TGTGCCAGCAGTCCGTTAGCGGGAGGGCGAAATACGCAGTATTTT. Translated, it gives CASSPLAGGRNTQYF.

This clonotype has a handful of counts. V gene TRBV4-2 combines with J gene TRBJ2-1, with 7 bases that match TRBD2. CDR3 length: 16 amino acids. The V gene end was trimmed by 0 bases and the J gene end by 0 bases; junction bases not matched to a gene: 2. CDR1 is LGHNA and CDR2 is YNFKEQ in the germline V gene. The CDR3 is CASSQEGGSSYNEQFF. CDR3 nucleotide sequence: TGTGCCAGCAGCCAAGAGGGCGGGAGCTCCTACAATGAGCAGTTCTTC.

This clonotype was picked up a small number of times. V is TRBV18 and J is TRBJ2-3; D is unresolved. The germline V gene encodes CDR1 KGHSH and CDR2 LQKENI. V was clipped by 5 bases and J by 4 bases, with 16 bases between them. The CDR3 length is 15 residues. CDR3 region: CASSVKLKVPDTQYF. CDR3 DNA: TGTGCCAGCTCAGTGAAGCTAAAAGTCCCAGATACGCAGTATTTT.

This clonotype was observed many times. The chain is built from TRBV7-2 and TRBJ2-3, with D perhaps matching TRBD2 (6 bases). This CDR3 contains 12 residues. V was clipped by 5 bases and J by 8 bases, with 11 bases between them. From germline, CDR1 is SGHTA and CDR2 FQGNSA. The CDR3 reads CASSTGAGTQYF. CDR3 nucleotides: TGTGCCAGCAGCACGGGAGCCGGTACGCAGTATTTT. Combining the CDR3 with reference TRBV7-2 and TRBJ2-3 gives the whole variable domain GAGVSQSPSNKVTEKGKDVELRCDPISGHTALYWYRQSLGQGLEFLIYFQGNSAPDKSGLPSDRFSAERTGGSVSTLTIQRTQQEDSAVYLCASSTGAGTQYFGPGTRLTVL.

The V call is TRBV5-1, the J call TRBJ1-3; no definite D call. This CDR3 is 13 amino acids long. The germline CDR1 and CDR2 sequences are SGHRS and YFSETQ. The V end was cut by 4 bases, the J end by 2 bases, with 7 bases between. This chain's CDR3 is CASSPYPGNTIYF. The CDR3 DNA reads as TGCGCCAGCAGCCCCTATCCTGGAAACACCATATATTTT.

The V and J genes are TRBV15 and TRBJ1-1, with D uncertain. Trimming removed 0 bases at V and 2 bases at J, with 7 bases between. Per germline, CDR1 LNHNV and CDR2 YYDKDF (reference sequence). The CDR3 sequence is 14 residues long. CDR3 nucleotide sequence: TGTGCCACCAGCAGAGAACAGTCCAACACTGAAGCTTTCTTT. It specifies CATSREQSNTEAFF.